This passage covers 17 T cell receptor beta chains from one sample sequenced in a study of OX40 agonist ivuxolimab in advanced cancers. Assay: immunoSEQ multiplex PCR; the TCRdb copy retains only in-frame clones and omits some. The table has roughly 100,000 clones, approximately 85% seen once. Sequenced material: CD4+ or CD8+ T cells sorted from blood, taken in a trial of the OX40 agonist ivuxolimab. The receptors were sampled from an adult with an advanced solid tumor such as melanoma, head and neck, liver or kidney cancer.

V is TRBV5-8 and J is TRBJ2-1; 10 bases agree with TRBD2. CDR1 is SGHTS, CDR2 YDEGEE, per germline. J lost 6 bases, V lost 0 bases, and 3 bases had no gene match. This CDR3 region has 15 residues. CDR3 protein: CASSLVGTSANEQFF. CDR3 nucleotides: TGTGCCAGCAGCTTGGTGGGGACTAGCGCCAATGAGCAGTTCTTC.

The gene calls are TRBV9 and TRBJ2-4; 8 nucleotides match TRBD1. Germline CDR1 SGDLS, CDR2 YYNGEE. V lost 4 bases and J lost 4; bases outside the gene matches: 4. The CDR3 spans 14 residues. The DNA for the CDR3 is TGTGCCAGCAGCCCGGGGACAGGAAAAAACATTCAGTACTTC. Residues: CASSPGTGKNIQYF.

The rearrangement uses TRBV5-4 and TRBJ1-2, with 12 bases that match TRBD1. V was clipped by 4 bases and J by 8 bases; unmatched bases: 15. The CDR3 length is 17 residues. The germline V gene encodes CDR1 SGHNT and CDR2 YYREEE (reference sequence). DNA of the CDR3: TGTGCCAGCAGCCAAGAACAAGGGACAGGGGGCTTAGGGGGCTACACCTTC. Residues: CASSQEQGTGGLGGYTF.

J is TRBJ2-6 and V is TRBV28; D may be TRBD2 (6 bases). The CDR3 contains 16 residues. The V end lost 1 base, the J end lost 2 bases, and 9 bases lay between the germline ends. Per the germline V gene, CDR1 is MDHEN and CDR2 is SYDVKM. The CDR3 DNA reads TGTGCCAGCAGTTTATCCGGGGAGGCTGGGGCCAACGTCCTGACTTTC. Translation gives CASSLSGEAGANVLTF.

The CDR3 bases are TGTGCCAGCAAATCCAGCGGGGGGACGGGGGAGCAGTACTTC. Protein product: CASKSSGGTGEQYF. The chain uses TRBV2 and TRBJ2-7; 9 bases fit TRBD2. CDR3 length: 14 amino acids. V shed 7 bases and J 7 bases; nucleotides not matched to a gene: 11. Germline loops: CDR1 SNHLY, CDR2 FYNNEI.

V usage is TRBV4-3 and J usage is TRBJ2-1; 14 bases align to TRBD2. This CDR3 contains 16 residues. Looked up from germline, CDR1 is LGHNA and CDR2 is YSLEER. The V gene end was trimmed by 4 bases and the J gene end by 8 bases; junction bases not matched to a gene: 7. CDR3 loop: CASSLMWGLAGDEQFF. The DNA for the CDR3 is TGCGCCAGCAGCCTTATGTGGGGACTAGCGGGAGATGAGCAGTTCTTC.

The chain couples TRBV7-9 to TRBJ1-3, with D perhaps TRBD1 (5 bases). This CDR3 spans 11 amino acids. V was trimmed by 5 bases and J by 9 bases, leaving 8 bases between them. The V gene's germline CDR1 is SEHNR and CDR2 FQNEAQ (reference sequence). The CDR3 protein is CASSQRGTIYF. DNA of the CDR3: TGTGCCAGCAGCCAAAGGGGCACCATATATTTT. The variable domain in full, with the rest retrieved from reference TRBV7-9 and TRBJ1-3, is DTGVSQNPRHKITKRGQNVTFRCDPISEHNRLYWYRQTLGQGPEFLTYFQNEAQLEKSRLLSDRFSAERPKGSFSTLEIQRTEQGDSAMYLCASSQRGTIYFGEGSWLTVV.

A single count supports this clone. The gene calls are TRBV7-9 and TRBJ2-7; no firm D call. This CDR3 contains 11 residues. The germline V gene encodes CDR1 SEHNR and CDR2 FQNEAQ (reference sequence). V shed 4 bases and J shed 6 bases, with 7 bases lying between them. This CDR3 reads CASSSLGEQYF. In DNA form, the CDR3 reads TGTGCCAGCAGCTCCCTAGGCGAGCAGTACTTC.

The chain joins TRBV4-1 to TRBJ2-7; 12 bases are a match to TRBD2. V lost 0 bases and J lost 3; bases outside the gene matches: 12. The CDR3 has 19 amino acids. CDR1 is MGHRA and CDR2 is YSYEKL in the germline V gene. The DNA of the CDR3 is TGCGCCAGCAGCCAAGATGGTCCTTTAACTAGCGGGAGGAGCTACGAGCAGTACTTC. Protein product: CASSQDGPLTSGRSYEQYF.

The V gene is TRBV10-3, the J gene TRBJ2-6; the match to TRBD1 covers 7 bases. Germline-derived CDR1 and CDR2 are ENHRY and SYGVKD. This CDR3 contains 18 residues. Losses at the gene ends were 6 bases for V and 0 bases for J; bases not matched to a gene: 11. CDR3: CAISGRPRGISGANVLTF. The CDR3 bases are TGTGCCATCAGCGGACGGCCCAGGGGGATCTCTGGGGCCAACGTCCTGACTTTC.

The genes are TRBV30 and TRBJ1-2, with D perhaps matching TRBD1 (5 bases). With 7 bases removed from V and 3 bases from J, the gap between germline ends came to 21 bases. Germline V gene data show CDR1 as GTSNPN and CDR2 as SVGIG (reference sequence). The CDR3 runs to 15 residues. The CDR3 region has the DNA TGTGCCTCCCCCCACCGGGGGAGGTTTGACTATGGCTACACCTTC. This translates into CASPHRGRFDYGYTF.

The genes are TRBV19 and TRBJ1-6; D is unclear. The V and J ends lost 5 bases and 6 bases respectively, with 11 bases between them. The germline CDR1 and CDR2 sequences are LNHDA and SQIVND (reference sequence). The CDR3 covers 14 residues. The CDR3 loop reads CASSLSVTNSPLHF. As DNA, the CDR3 is TGTGCCAGTAGTTTGTCAGTGACTAATTCACCCCTCCACTTT. The whole variable domain, remainder taken from reference TRBV19 and TRBJ1-6, is DGGITQSPKYLFRKEGQNVTLSCEQNLNHDAMYWYRQDPGQGLRLIYYSQIVNDFQKGDIAEGYSVSREKKESFPLTVTSAQKNPTAFYLCASSLSVTNSPLHFGNGTRLTVT.

A remark on this clone: At one boundary the junction diverges from the germline segment, which might be a read error. The rearrangement joins TRBV7-7 to TRBJ2-3, with 9 bases lining up with TRBD2. This CDR3 comprises 13 residues. Germline CDR1 is SSHAT and CDR2 is FNYEAQ (reference sequence). CDR3 loop: CASSLAGDDTQYF. The DNA for the CDR3 is TGTGCTAGCAGCTTAGCGGGGGACGATACGCAGTATTTT.

V and J are TRBV12-5 and TRBJ1-4; D gene uncertain. Germline loops: CDR1 LGHNT, CDR2 FRNRAP. With 5 bases removed from V and 7 bases from J, the gap between germline ends came to 20 bases. This CDR3 has 16 residues. CDR3 sequence reads: CASGTTDGEGGEKLFF. In nucleotides, the CDR3 is TGTGCTAGTGGTACAACAGACGGAGAAGGAGGTGAAAAACTGTTTTTT.

V gene TRBV15 combines with J gene TRBJ2-7; tentatively, D is TRBD2 (6 bases). With 0 bases removed from V and 5 bases from J, the gap between germline ends came to 14 bases. In germline, CDR1 is LNHNV, CDR2 YYDKDF (reference sequence). This CDR3 has 15 residues. CDR3 nucleotides: TGTGCCACCAGCAGAGATTATGGAGGGAGTGACGAGCAGTACTTC. It codes for CATSRDYGGSDEQYF.

The chain employs TRBV2 and TRBJ1-4; a weak D match, TRBD1 (5 bases). The CDR3 spans 14 residues. Germline V gene sequence: CDR1 SNHLY, CDR2 FYNNEI. Trimming left V 6 bases short and J 4 bases short, with 12 bases between. CDR3 loop: CASRQRDLNEKLFF. CDR3 nucleotide sequence: TGTGCCAGCAGGCAAAGGGACCTTAATGAAAAACTGTTTTTT.

The chain is built from TRBV18 and TRBJ1-1; TRBD1 aligns across 7 bases. This CDR3 has 15 residues. Germline V gives CDR1 KGHSH, CDR2 LQKENI. The J segment lost 5 bases and the V segment lost 2 bases, leaving 8 bases of the junction unmatched. The CDR3 sequence: CASSPGSDRETEAFF. The DNA for the CDR3 is TGTGCCAGCTCACCAGGATCTGACAGGGAAACTGAAGCTTTCTTT.